Listed below are T cell receptor beta chains from one sample, sequenced in a study of T cell changes during pregnancy in multiple sclerosis. Only in-frame clones appear in the TCRdb table, and some are missing; sequencing was by immunoSEQ multiplex PCR. The sample includes 50,000 to 70,000 clones, 91% of them seen just once. Source: peripheral blood, taken after pregnancy. These receptors originate from a female donor in good health, enrolled as a control in a pregnancy study. CDR3s include the opening cysteine and the closing phenylalanine or tryptophan. The order of the fields is clone size, D gene, V gene, J gene, CDR3 DNA, CDR3 protein. A D gene is named only where the DNA matches it firmly. Not every row has a clone size; where given, it reads once, few, many or a size class.

.	.	TRBV5-6	TRBJ2-3	TGTGCCAGCAGCTATGGCCGTTCCGATACGCAGTATTTT	CASSYGRSDTQYF
.	.	TRBV7-9	TRBJ1-6	TGTGCCAGCATTGTTCGTCGTTCACCCCTCCACTTT	CASIVRRSPLHF
.	.	TRBV7-7	TRBJ2-1	TGTGCCAGCAGCTCGGACAGCAGTCCTTACAATGAGCAGTTCTTC	CASSSDSSPYNEQFF
.	.	TRBV7-6	TRBJ1-4	TGTGCCAGCAGCCTACGCGGGACTGATAATGAAAAACTGTTTTTT	CASSLRGTDNEKLFF
.	.	TRBV18	TRBJ1-6	TGTGCCAGCTCACCCAGGGGTGCCTCCCCAAATTCACCCCTCCACTTT	CASSPRGASPNSPLHF
once	TRBD1	TRBV4-3	TRBJ1-5	TGCGCCAGCAGCCAGGGACAGGGTAATCAGCCCCAGCATTTT	CASSQGQGNQPQHF
.	TRBD2	TRBV6-6	TRBJ2-7	TGTGCCAGCAGTTCAACTAGCGGGGGCCCCTCCTACGAGCAGTACTTC	CASSSTSGGPSYEQYF
.	.	TRBV7-2	TRBJ2-2	TGTGCCAGCAGATTCATAGGGGCGGGGCCAACCGGGGAGCTGTTTTTT	CASRFIGAGPTGELFF
.	TRBD1	TRBV19	TRBJ1-4	TGTGCCAGTAGTATCGTACAGGGGAGCGAAAAACTGTTTTTT	CASSIVQGSEKLFF
.	.	TRBV7-6	TRBJ1-5	TGTGCCAGCAGCTTATACGCAGGGGTCAGCAATCAGCCCCAGCATTTT	CASSLYAGVSNQPQHF
.	TRBD1	TRBV5-5	TRBJ1-3	TGTGCCAGCAGCCTCGGACAGGGTATTTCTGGAAACACCATATATTTT	CASSLGQGISGNTIYF
once	.	TRBV14	TRBJ2-7	TGTGCCAGCAGCCAGGACCCTCCTCCCAGGGGCATCTACGAGCAGTACTTC	CASSQDPPPRGIYEQYF
once	.	TRBV19	TRBJ1-3	TGTGCCAGTAGCCTTGGAAACACCATATATTTT	CASSLGNTIYF
.	TRBD2	TRBV7-8	TRBJ2-1	TGTGCCAGCAGCTTAGCGGTAGGGGGGACTAGCGGGGGGTTCTGGCAGTTCTTC	CASSLAVGGTSGGFWQFF
.	.	TRBV4-1	TRBJ2-3	TGCGCCAGCAGCCAAGCGCTAGGAGCGGCAGATACGCAGTATTTT	CASSQALGAADTQYF
.	.	TRBV30	TRBJ1-5	TGTGCCCCGGGTGTTATGTCGGGTCAGCCCCAGCATTTT	CAPGVMSGQPQHF
.	TRBD1	TRBV6-1	TRBJ1-1	TGTGCCAGCAGTGGAACAGGGGGCAGCACTGAAGCTTTCTTT	CASSGTGGSTEAFF
.	TRBD2	TRBV10-3	TRBJ2-3	TGTGCCAACGCGAGAAAGGCGGGGGGGCGGACAGATACGCAGTATTTT	CANARKAGGRTDTQYF
.	.	TRBV29-1	TRBJ1-2	TGCAGCGTTGAAGGAACAGGGTGGCATGGCTACACCTTC	CSVEGTGWHGYTF
.	TRBD1	TRBV19	TRBJ2-2	TGTGCCAGTAGTATCGAGACAGGGTTAAACACCGGGGAGCTGTTTTTT	CASSIETGLNTGELFF
.	TRBD1	TRBV5-1	TRBJ1-5	TGCGCCAGCAGCCAAGGGACAGCGAGCAATCAGCCCCAGCATTTT	CASSQGTASNQPQHF
.	.	TRBV6-1	TRBJ1-2	TGTGCCAGCACCACAAACAGGGCCTATGGCTACACCTTC	CASTTNRAYGYTF
few	.	TRBV6-5	TRBJ1-6	TGTGCCAGCAGTTATGATAACAGCGGGAGCGGGTCACCCCTCCACTTT	CASSYDNSGSGSPLHF
once	TRBD1	TRBV9	TRBJ1-1	TGTGCCAGCAGCGTTACAGGGGCGAGCGCTGAAGCTTTCTTT	CASSVTGASAEAFF
.	.	TRBV6-1	TRBJ1-2	TGTGCCAGCAGTGTCGGGGGGTCGGGGGCTCCCTATGGCTACACCTTC	CASSVGGSGAPYGYTF
.	.	TRBV7-9	TRBJ1-5	TGTGCCAGCAGCTTAGACGGGGGAAGCAATCAGCCCCAGCATTTT	CASSLDGGSNQPQHF
.	TRBD1	TRBV19	TRBJ1-2	TGTGCCAGTAGTGCGGGACAGGAGGAGAACTATGGCTACACCTTC	CASSAGQEENYGYTF
.	.	TRBV7-3	TRBJ1-2	TGTGCCAGCAGCCTGATCGCAGGCGACTATGGCTACACCTTC	CASSLIAGDYGYTF